One T cell receptor beta chain is described in this entry. In its sample, this clonotype was seen a few times. Its target antigen remains unknown. Within one base of it there is no much larger clone, and no base qualities were kept. Every donor was a healthy Caucasian. Three pairs of female monozygotic twins, all aged 18 to 29 years, made up the twin cohort. Peripheral blood mononuclear cells were the source from which RNA for the TCR libraries was isolated. The CDR3, cysteine through phenylalanine, is 16 amino acids long. Kept here is only the CDR3 DNA, which spans 48 bases and is read in frame from base 1. Relative to germline, V is missing 8 bases and J is missing 0 bases, with 10 bases of the junction outside any gene match. Taken from the germline V gene (reference sequence), the CDR1 and CDR2 loops are DFQATT and SNEGSKA. This record belongs to a study of identical twins (dated by TCRdb to the mid-2010s). About the full investigation: To test whether fetal clonotypes persist, the study used deep sequencing on TCR alpha and beta repertoires from monozygotic twins, unrelated adults of various ages, and cord blood. Replicate twin experiments were performed at different times using different library preparation protocols to rule out contamination. Broader findings and caveats from the paper: Abundant cord blood beta clonotypes carried fewer insertions; young adult naive repertoires showed a weaker similar trend, while memory repertoires showed none. A weaker excess of twin sharing was found in beta out-of-frame sequences because the signal-to-noise ratio was lowered by fewer shared sequences. Conclusions relied on cross-sectional statistical analysis, since the same donors could not be followed over many years. Zero-insertion analyses could be partly confounded by invariant T cells such as MAIT and iNKT, though diverse VJ usage argued against such confounding for most clonotypes. In monozygotic twins, recombination models systematically underestimated out-of-frame TCR alpha sharing, but the models matched the sharing seen between unrelated individuals. Compared with coincidental sharing between unrelated individuals, out-of-frame TCR alpha sequences shared between twins had an excess of sequences with low generation probability.

Library preparation was by 5' RACE. Sequencing used an Illumina HiSeq 2000. Template switching added a universal primer binding site, and the final cDNA carried a unique molecular identifier that allowed TCR cDNA molecules to be counted accurately. First-strand cDNA for TCR alpha and beta chains was synthesized from specific primers in the conserved constant-segment region. To control for contamination, every cDNA library carried two barcodes: a SMART-Mk sample barcode plus Illumina barcodes. Two successive PCR steps introduced TruSeq adapter sequences along with Illumina sample barcodes. Sequencing of the TCR alpha and beta cDNA libraries was done on the Illumina HiSeq platform using custom primers. Under the source paper's analysis protocol: MiGEC processed the raw reads to extract unique molecular identifiers, while MiXCR was used to determine the CDR3 positions. Recombination models were inferred per individual with the repgenHMM and IGoR tools using an EM algorithm. The tcR package in R was used for shared clonotype analysis, with sharing normalized by the product of cloneset sizes. Out-of-frame nonproductive sequences were analyzed to study raw recombination free of thymic and clonal selection effects. The public reads were quality trimmed at Q25 with fastp and then assembled into clones with MiXCR by TCRdb, keeping productive beta chains. All rows with the same CDR3 protein become a single entry with the most common DNA and genes. In this record, the V and J calls reflect TCRdb's handling and not the investigators' own analysis. The table for this sample lists fewer than 900,000 distinct CDR3 sequences; less than 25% of them were counted only once. The ten largest clones take up roughly 4.3% of the sample.

The same specimen was also included in a second study, on T cells expressing NK-cell markers. As described in the second report: TCR beta-chain repertoires were profiled in sorted CD3+CD56+NKG2C+, CD3+CD56+NKG2C- and CD3+CD56-NKG2C+ T-cell subsets from several donors. Seven of the eight sequenced donors were HCMV-seropositive and one was HCMV-seronegative. In several experiments an anti-gammadeltaTCR antibody was added to restrict sorting to alphabetaTCR-expressing T cells. In more than five donors, the dominant CD3+CD56+NKG2C+ clonotypes were found to rank among the top 10 CD8+ clonotypes and to make up about 1.0-7.0% of CD8+ T cells. Those dominant clonotypes were again the most abundant among CD3+CD56-NKG2C+ cells in a few donors, at roughly 25-60.1%. Whether the expanded NKG2C-expressing T cell clones were specific for HCMV antigens was left unclear. The study sequenced eight donors, all healthy volunteers chosen at random: three men and five women. HCMV-specific IgG was detected in serum with a commercial ELISA kit to determine HCMV serostatus. For five or six donors, unsorted PBMC were also used to sequence bulk peripheral blood T-cell repertoires. Reads were demultiplexed and grouped by UMI with MIGEC, and clonotypes were assembled and quantified with MiTCR. To exclude erroneous sequences, only TCR cDNA sequences supported by at least two reads were retained. Downstream repertoire analysis used the tcR package, and clonotypes were matched across fractions by CDR3 nucleotide sequence plus V segment. VDJmatch was used to annotate antigen specificity against VDJdb, with one amino acid substitution in CDR3 allowed.

The clonotype comes from a woman between 18 and 29 years old in good health. The sample was PBMCs. The chain couples TRBV20-1 to TRBJ2-6, with 7 middle bases fitting TRBD1. The nucleotide sequence reads TGCAGTTCCCCGACAGGGTTCAGCTCTGGGGCCAACGTCCTGACTTTC. This codes for CSSPTGFSSGANVLTF.